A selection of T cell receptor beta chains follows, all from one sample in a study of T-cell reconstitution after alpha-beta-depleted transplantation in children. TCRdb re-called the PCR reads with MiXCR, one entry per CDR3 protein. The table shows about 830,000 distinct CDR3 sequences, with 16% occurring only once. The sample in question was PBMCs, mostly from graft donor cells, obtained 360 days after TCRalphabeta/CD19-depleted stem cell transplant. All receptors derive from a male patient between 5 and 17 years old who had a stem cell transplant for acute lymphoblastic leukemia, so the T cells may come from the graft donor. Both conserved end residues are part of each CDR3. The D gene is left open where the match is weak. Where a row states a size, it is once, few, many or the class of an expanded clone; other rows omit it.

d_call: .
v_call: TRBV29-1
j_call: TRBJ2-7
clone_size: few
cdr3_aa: CSVAGRRSSYEQYF
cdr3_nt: TGCAGCGTTGCGGGCAGGAGGAGCTCCTACGAGCAGTACTTC

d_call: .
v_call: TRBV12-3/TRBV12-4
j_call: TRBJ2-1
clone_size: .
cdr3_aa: CASSLASPRANEQFF
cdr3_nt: TGTGCCAGCAGTTTAGCCTCCCCCCGCGCCAATGAGCAGTTCTTC

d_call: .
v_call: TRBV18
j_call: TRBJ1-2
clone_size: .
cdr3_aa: CASSWAPKSHGYTF
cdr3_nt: TGTGCCAGCTCTTGGGCCCCCAAGAGTCATGGCTACACCTTC

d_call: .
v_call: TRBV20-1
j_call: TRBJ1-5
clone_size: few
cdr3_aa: CSASNERGDQPQHF
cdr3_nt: TGCAGTGCTAGTAACGAACGGGGGGATCAGCCCCAGCATTTT

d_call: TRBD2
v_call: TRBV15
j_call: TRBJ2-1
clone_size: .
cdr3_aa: CATGNPGTRGFIYNEQFF
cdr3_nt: TGTGCCACCGGCAACCCCGGGACTAGAGGGTTTATCTACAATGAGCAGTTCTTC

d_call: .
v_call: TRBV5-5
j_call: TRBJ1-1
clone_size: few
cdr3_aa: CASSFGAQNTEAFF
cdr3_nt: TGTGCCAGCAGCTTTGGGGCCCAGAACACTGAAGCTTTCTTT

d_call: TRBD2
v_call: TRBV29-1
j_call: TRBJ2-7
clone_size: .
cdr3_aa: CSVDILTSGRYEQYF
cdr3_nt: TGCAGCGTTGACATTCTGACTAGCGGGAGATACGAGCAGTACTTC

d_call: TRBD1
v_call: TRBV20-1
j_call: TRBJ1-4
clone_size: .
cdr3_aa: CSAGDRDRGEKLFF
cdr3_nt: TGCAGTGCTGGAGACCGGGACAGGGGTGAAAAACTGTTTTTT

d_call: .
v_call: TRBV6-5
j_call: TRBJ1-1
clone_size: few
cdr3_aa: CASSFTGRGTEAFF
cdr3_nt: TGTGCCAGCAGTTTCACAGGGAGGGGCACTGAAGCTTTCTTT

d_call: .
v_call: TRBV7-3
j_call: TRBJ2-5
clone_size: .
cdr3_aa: CASSLVPGRQVKETQYF
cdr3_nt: TGTGCCAGCAGCTTGGTTCCGGGACGTCAGGTTAAAGAGACCCAGTACTTC

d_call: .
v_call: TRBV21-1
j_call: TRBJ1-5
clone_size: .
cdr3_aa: CASSKRARGSISNQPQHF
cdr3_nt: TGTGCCAGCAGCAAAAGGGCTCGGGGGTCGATTAGCAATCAGCCCCAGCATTTT

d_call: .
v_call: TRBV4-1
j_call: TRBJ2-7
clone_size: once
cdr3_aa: CASSQALLYEQYF
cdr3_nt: TGCGCCAGCAGCCAAGCCCTCCTCTACGAGCAGTACTTC

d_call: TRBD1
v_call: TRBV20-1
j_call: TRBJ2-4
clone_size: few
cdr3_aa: CSARLKGTGFLENIQYF
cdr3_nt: TGCAGTGCTAGACTTAAAGGGACAGGGTTTTTGGAAAACATTCAGTACTTC

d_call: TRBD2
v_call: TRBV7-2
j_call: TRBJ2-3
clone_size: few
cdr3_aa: CASSLGGRAVLGAQYF
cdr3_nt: TGTGCCAGCAGCTTAGGCGGGAGGGCGGTGCTGGGAGCGCAGTATTTT

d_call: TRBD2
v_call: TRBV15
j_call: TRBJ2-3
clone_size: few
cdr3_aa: CATSKRSSGPGTDTQYF
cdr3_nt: TGTGCCACCAGCAAACGCTCTAGCGGTCCGGGCACAGATACGCAGTATTTT

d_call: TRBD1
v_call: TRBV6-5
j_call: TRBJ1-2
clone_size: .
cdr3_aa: CASSYGQGPYGYTF
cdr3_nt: TGTGCCAGCAGTTACGGACAGGGCCCTTATGGCTACACCTTC

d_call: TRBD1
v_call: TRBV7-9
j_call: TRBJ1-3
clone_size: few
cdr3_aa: CASSVSGTGAGNTIYF
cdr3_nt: TGTGCCAGCAGCGTTTCCGGGACAGGGGCTGGAAACACCATATATTTT

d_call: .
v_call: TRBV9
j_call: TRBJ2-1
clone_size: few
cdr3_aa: CASSVGATYNEQFF
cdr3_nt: TGTGCCAGCAGCGTAGGTGCGACCTACAATGAGCAGTTCTTC

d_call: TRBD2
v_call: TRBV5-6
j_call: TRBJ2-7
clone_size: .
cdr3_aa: CASRVIGTSLDEQYF
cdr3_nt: TGTGCCAGCAGAGTTATCGGGACTAGTCTCGACGAGCAGTACTTC

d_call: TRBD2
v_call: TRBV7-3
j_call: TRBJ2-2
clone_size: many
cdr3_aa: CASSLSRLAGYTGELFF
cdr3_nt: TGTGCCAGCAGCCTCTCCCGACTAGCGGGATACACCGGGGAGCTGTTTTTT

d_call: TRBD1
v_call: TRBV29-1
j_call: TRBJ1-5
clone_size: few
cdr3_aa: CSVAQGVNQPQHF
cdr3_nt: TGCAGCGTTGCACAGGGGGTCAATCAGCCCCAGCATTTT

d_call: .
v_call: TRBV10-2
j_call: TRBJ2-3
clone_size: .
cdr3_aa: CASSAFRTDTQYF
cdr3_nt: TGCGCCAGCAGCGCCTTCCGCACAGATACGCAGTATTTT

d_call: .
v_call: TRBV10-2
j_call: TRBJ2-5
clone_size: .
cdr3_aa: CASSEPEGLDRDDQETQYF
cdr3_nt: TGCGCCAGCAGTGAGCCGGAGGGACTCGACAGGGACGACCAAGAGACCCAGTACTTC

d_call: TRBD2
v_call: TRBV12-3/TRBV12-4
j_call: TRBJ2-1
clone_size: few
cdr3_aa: CASTLTLSGRAIYNEQFF
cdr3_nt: TGTGCCAGCACCCTAACCCTTAGCGGGAGGGCCATCTACAATGAGCAGTTCTTC

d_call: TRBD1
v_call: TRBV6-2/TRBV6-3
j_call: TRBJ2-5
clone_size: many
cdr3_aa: CASMRTGGGQETQYF
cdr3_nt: TGTGCCAGTATGCGGACAGGGGGCGGCCAAGAGACCCAGTACTTC

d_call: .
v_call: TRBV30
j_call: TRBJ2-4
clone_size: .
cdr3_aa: CAWSPGQKNIQYF
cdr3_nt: TGTGCCTGGAGTCCCGGACAGAAAAACATTCAGTACTTC

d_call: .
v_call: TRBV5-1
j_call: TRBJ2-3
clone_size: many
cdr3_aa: CASSLAVTPADTQYF
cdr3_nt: TGCGCCAGCAGCTTGGCCGTGACCCCGGCAGATACGCAGTATTTT

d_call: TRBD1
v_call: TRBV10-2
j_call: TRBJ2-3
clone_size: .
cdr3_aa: CASSEPFLRTGAAGPTDTQYF
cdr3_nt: TGCGCCAGCAGTGAACCCTTCTTAAGGACAGGGGCAGCGGGCCCCACAGATACGCAGTATTTT

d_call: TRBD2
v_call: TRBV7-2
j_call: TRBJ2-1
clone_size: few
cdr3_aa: CASSLGPSGRAGYNEQFF
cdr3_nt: TGTGCCAGCAGCTTAGGGCCTAGCGGGAGGGCCGGTTACAATGAGCAGTTCTTC

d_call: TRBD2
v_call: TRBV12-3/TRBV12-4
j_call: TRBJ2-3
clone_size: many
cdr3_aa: CASSPSGRAFYTSSTDTQYF
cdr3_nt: TGTGCCAGCAGTCCTAGCGGGAGGGCCTTCTACACTTCTAGCACAGATACGCAGTATTTT

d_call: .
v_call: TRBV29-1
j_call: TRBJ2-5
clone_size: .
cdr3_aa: CSVGSGRQGETQYF
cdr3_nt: TGCAGCGTTGGATCGGGCAGGCAAGGGGAGACCCAGTACTTC

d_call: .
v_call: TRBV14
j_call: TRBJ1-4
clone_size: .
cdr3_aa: CASSQAQRQVWDEKLFF
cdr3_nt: TGTGCCAGCAGCCAAGCTCAAAGACAGGTCTGGGATGAAAAACTGTTTTTT

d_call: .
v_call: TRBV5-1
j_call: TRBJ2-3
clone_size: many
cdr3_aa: CASSFSGSSTDTQYF
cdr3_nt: TGCGCCAGCAGCTTTTCCGGGTCTTCCACAGATACGCAGTATTTT

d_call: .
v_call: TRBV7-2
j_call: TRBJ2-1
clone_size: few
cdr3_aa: CASSFPQGGRNEQFF
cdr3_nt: TGTGCCAGCAGCTTCCCACAGGGAGGAAGAAATGAGCAGTTCTTC

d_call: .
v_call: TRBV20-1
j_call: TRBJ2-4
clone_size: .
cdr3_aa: CSHSPLNIQYF
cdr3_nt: TGCAGTCATTCCCCCCTTAACATTCAGTACTTC

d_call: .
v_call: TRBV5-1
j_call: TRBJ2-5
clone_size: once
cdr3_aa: CASSLGSGGVSETQYF
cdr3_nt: TGCGCCAGCAGCTTGGGGTCTGGGGGCGTCTCCGAGACCCAGTACTTC

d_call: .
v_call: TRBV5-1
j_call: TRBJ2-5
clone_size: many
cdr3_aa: CASSLVEETQYF
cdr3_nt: TGTGCCAGCTCACTAGTTGAAGAGACCCAGTACTTC

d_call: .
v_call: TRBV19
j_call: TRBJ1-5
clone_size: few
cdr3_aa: CASSAGLTGTNQPQHF
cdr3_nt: TGTGCCAGTAGTGCGGGTCTAACAGGGACCAATCAGCCCCAGCATTTT

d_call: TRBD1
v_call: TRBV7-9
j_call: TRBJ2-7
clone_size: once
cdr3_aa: CASSLGVAGQAAIKSLEQYF
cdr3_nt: TGTGCCAGCAGCTTAGGGGTGGCGGGACAGGCGGCTATAAAGAGCCTCGAGCAGTACTTC

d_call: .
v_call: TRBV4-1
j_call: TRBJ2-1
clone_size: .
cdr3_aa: CASSSHGEGDRAYNEQFF
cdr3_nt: TGCGCCAGCAGCTCTCACGGTGAGGGGGACCGAGCCTACAATGAGCAGTTCTTC

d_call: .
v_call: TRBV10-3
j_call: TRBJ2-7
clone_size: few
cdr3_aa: CAISEYSYEQYF
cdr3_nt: TGTGCCATCAGTGAGTACTCCTACGAGCAGTACTTC

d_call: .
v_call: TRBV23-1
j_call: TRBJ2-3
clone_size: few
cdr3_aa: CASSQSMARTDTQYF
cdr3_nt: TGCGCCAGCAGTCAATCGATGGCGCGCACAGATACGCAGTATTTT

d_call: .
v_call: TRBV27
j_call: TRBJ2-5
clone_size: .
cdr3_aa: CASSRSGPLIGAQYF
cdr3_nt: TGTGCCAGCAGTCGATCCGGACCGCTGATCGGGGCCCAGTACTTC

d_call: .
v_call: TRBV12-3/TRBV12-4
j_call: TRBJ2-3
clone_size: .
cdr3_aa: CASSLAHSTDTQYF
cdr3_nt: TGTGCCAGCAGTTTAGCCCACTCCACAGATACGCAGTATTTT

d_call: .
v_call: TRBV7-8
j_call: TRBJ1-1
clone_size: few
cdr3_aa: CASSFRTDPWWGAFF
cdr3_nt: TGTGCCAGCAGCTTTAGGACGGATCCTTGGTGGGGAGCTTTCTTT

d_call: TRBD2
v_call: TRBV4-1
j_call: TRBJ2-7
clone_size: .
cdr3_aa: CASSQEGSGDLYEQYF
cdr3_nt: TGCGCCAGCAGCCAAGAGGGTAGCGGGGACCTCTACGAGCAGTACTTC

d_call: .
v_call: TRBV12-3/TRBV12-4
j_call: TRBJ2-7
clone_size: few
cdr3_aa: CASSFGGSGSYEQYF
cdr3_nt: TGTGCCAGCAGTTTTGGGGGTTCGGGCTCCTACGAGCAGTACTTC

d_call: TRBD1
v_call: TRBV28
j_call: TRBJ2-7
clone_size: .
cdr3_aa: CASSLAGTGEVEQYF
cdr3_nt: TGTGCCAGCAGTTTAGCTGGGACAGGGGAGGTCGAGCAGTACTTC

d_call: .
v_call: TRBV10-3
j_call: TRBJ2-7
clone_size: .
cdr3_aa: CANKPVIYEYEQYF
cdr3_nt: TGTGCCAACAAACCGGTGATCTATGAGTACGAGCAGTACTTC

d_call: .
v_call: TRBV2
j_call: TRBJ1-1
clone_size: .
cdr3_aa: CASRAQGWTEAFF
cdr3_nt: TGTGCCAGCAGGGCCCAGGGTTGGACTGAAGCTTTCTTT

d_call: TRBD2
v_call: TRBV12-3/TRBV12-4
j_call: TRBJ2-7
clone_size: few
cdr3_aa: CASRQGREGIYEQYF
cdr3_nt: TGTGCCAGCAGGCAGGGACGGGAGGGAATTTACGAGCAGTACTTC

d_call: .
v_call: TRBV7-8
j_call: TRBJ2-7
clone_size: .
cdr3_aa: CASSKTRPTGHGSYEQYF
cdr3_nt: TGTGCCAGCAGCAAAACCCGACCGACAGGTCACGGCTCCTACGAGCAGTACTTC

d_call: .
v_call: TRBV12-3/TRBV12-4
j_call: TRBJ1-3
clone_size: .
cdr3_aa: CASSLLRVGNTIYF
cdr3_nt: TGTGCCAGCAGTTTATTAAGGGTCGGAAACACCATATATTTT

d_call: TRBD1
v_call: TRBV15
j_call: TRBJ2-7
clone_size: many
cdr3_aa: CAKSRDRGYEQYF
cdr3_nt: TGTGCCAAAAGCAGGGACAGGGGTTACGAGCAGTACTTC